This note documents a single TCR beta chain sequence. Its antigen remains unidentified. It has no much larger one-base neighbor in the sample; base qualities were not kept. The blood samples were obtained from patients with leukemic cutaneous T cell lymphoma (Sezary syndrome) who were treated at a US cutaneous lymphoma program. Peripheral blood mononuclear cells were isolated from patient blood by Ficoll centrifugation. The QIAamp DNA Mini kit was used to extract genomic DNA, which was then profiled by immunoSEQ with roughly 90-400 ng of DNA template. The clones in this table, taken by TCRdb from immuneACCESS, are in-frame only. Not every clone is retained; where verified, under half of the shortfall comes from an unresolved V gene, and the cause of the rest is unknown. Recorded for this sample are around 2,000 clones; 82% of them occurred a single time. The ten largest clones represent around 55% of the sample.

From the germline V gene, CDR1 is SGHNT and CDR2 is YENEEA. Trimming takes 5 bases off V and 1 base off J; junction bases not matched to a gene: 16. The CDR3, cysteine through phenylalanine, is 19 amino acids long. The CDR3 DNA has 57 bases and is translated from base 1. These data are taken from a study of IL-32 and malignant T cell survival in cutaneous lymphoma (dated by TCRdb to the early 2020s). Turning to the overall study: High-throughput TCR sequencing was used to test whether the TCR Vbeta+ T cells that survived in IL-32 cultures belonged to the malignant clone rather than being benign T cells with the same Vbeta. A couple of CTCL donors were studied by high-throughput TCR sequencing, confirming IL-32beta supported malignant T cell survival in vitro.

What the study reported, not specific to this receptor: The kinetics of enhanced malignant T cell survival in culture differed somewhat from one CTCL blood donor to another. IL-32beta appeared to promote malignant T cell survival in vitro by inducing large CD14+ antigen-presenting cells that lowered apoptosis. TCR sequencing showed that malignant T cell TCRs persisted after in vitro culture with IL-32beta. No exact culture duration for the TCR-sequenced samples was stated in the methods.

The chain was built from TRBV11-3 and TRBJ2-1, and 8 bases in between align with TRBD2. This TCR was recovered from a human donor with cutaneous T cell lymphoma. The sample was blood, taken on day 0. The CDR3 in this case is CASSTPGLFTGGSYNEQFF. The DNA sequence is TGTGCCAGCAGCACTCCGGGACTCTTTACGGGAGGGTCCTACAATGAGCAGTTCTTC.